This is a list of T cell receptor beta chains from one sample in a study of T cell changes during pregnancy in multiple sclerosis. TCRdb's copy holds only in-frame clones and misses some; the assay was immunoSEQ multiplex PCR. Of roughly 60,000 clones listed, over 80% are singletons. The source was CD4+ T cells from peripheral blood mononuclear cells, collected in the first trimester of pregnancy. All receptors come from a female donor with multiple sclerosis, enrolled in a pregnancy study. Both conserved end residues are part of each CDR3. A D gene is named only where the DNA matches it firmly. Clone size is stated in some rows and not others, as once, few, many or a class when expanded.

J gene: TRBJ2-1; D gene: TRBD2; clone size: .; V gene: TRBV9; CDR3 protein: CASSVSGRGYNEQFF; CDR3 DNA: TGTGCCAGCAGCGTTAGCGGGAGGGGCTACAATGAGCAGTTCTTC
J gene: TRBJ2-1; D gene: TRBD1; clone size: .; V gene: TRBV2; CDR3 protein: CAIQDRDLVGEQFF; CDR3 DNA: TGTGCCATACAGGACAGGGATTTAGTGGGTGAGCAGTTCTTC
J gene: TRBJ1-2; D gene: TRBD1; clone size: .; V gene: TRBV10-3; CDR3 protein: CAISPNRGGGYTF; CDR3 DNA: TGTGCCATCAGCCCTAACAGGGGCGGTGGCTACACCTTC
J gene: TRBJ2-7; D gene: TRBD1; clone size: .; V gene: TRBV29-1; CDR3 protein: CSCLNTGASSYEQYF; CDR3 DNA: TGCAGCTGCCTCAATACAGGGGCGAGCTCCTACGAGCAGTACTTC
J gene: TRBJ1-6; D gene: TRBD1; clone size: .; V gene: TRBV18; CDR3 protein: CASSPFPQDRGQSPLHF; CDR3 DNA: TGTGCCAGCTCACCCTTTCCGCAGGACAGGGGTCAGTCACCCCTCCACTTT
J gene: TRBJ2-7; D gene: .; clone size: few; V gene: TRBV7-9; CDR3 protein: CASSSSSSSYEQYF; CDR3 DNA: TGTGCCAGCAGCTCCTCATCGAGCTCCTACGAGCAGTACTTC
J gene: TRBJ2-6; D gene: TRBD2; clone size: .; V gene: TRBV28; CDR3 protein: CASSSGLAGGQGANVLTF; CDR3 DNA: TGTGCCAGCAGCTCCGGACTAGCGGGAGGGCAAGGGGCCAACGTCCTGACTTTC
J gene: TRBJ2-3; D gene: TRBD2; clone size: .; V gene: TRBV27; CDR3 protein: CASSVTSGSRTDTQYF; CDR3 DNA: TGTGCCAGCAGTGTAACTAGCGGGAGTAGGACAGATACGCAGTATTTT
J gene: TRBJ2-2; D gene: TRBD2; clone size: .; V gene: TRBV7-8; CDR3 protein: CASRGLAGAGELFF; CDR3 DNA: TGTGCCAGTCGTGGACTAGCGGGCGCCGGGGAGCTGTTTTTT
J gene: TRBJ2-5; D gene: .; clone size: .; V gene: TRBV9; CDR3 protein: CASSVDAAEETQYF; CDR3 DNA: TGTGCCAGCAGCGTAGACGCGGCGGAAGAGACCCAGTACTTC
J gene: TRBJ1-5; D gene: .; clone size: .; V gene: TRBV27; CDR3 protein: CASRRTSSDQPQHF; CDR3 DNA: TGTGCCAGCAGAAGGACATCATCGGATCAGCCCCAGCATTTT
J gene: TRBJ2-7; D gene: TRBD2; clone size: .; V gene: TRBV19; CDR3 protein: CASGTGGPSYEQYF; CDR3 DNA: TGTGCCAGTGGTACGGGGGGGCCATCGTACGAGCAGTACTTC
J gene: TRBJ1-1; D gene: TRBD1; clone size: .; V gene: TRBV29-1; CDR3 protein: CSVEVSAGGLEAFF; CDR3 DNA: TGCAGCGTTGAAGTATCGGCAGGGGGCCTGGAAGCTTTCTTT
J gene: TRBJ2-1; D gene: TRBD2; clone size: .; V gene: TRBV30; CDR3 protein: CAWSSSGNYNEQFF; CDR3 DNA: TGTGCCTGGAGCTCTAGCGGGAACTACAATGAGCAGTTCTTC
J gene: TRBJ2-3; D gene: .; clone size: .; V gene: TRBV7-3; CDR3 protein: CASSLEFNTDTQYF; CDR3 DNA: TGTGCCAGCAGCTTAGAGTTTAACACAGATACGCAGTATTTT